This T cell receptor (beta chain) appears in the sequencing data of a study of CD8+ T cells in alopecia areata. The wider study: Tofacitinib was taken orally by treated patients, and the dose was 5 to 10 mg twice daily. The share of scalp area affected provided the severity score for treated patients.

Sequencing relied on a cDNA template that was reverse transcribed from extracted RNA. Measured with immunoSEQ multiplex PCR; TCRdb has only the in-frame clones, and not every one. The sample shows roughly 190,000 clones, around three fifths of them seen only once. Germline CDR1 SGDLS, CDR2 YYNGEE. The trim removed 0 bases at V and 1 base at J, leaving 5 bases unmatched. The CDR3 runs 16 residues. Treatment meaning: oral pan-JAK inhibitor, 5-10 mg twice daily. Separation by sorting yielded CD4+ and CD8+ T cells from PBMCs. This specimen was CD4+ T cells sorted from blood, taken at week 24, from a patient treated with tofacitinib. The clonotype comes from a human donor with alopecia areata. The rearrangement uses TRBV9 and TRBJ1-2; 8 bases are a match to TRBD1. The CDR3 coding sequence is TGTGCCAGCAGCGTAGCTTGGACAGGGCTTAACTATGGCTACACCTTC. Its translation: CASSVAWTGLNYGYTF.